What follows are 4 T cell receptor beta chains derived from one specimen sequenced in a study of blood T cell repertoires in COVID-19. The repertoire was sequenced with immunoSEQ multiplex PCR; TCRdb's copy has only in-frame clones and lacks some. The sample includes 100,000 to 150,000 clones, about nine tenths of them seen just once. Sequencing was carried out using peripheral blood. The receptors were sampled from a middle-aged man with acute or convalescent COVID-19.

The chain couples TRBV3-1 (or the pseudogene TRBV3-2) to TRBJ1-5, with 8 nucleotides matching TRBD1. V was pared by 2 bases and J by 4 bases, with 1 base of the junction left unmatched. The CDR3 contains 14 residues. Germline loops: CDR1 LGHDT, CDR2 YNNKEL (reference sequence). CDR3 loop: CASSQRQGNQPQHF. CDR3 nucleotides: TGTGCCAGCAGCCAAAGACAGGGGAATCAGCCCCAGCATTTT.

The rearrangement links TRBV5-1 to TRBJ1-2; unclear D gene. Germline loops: CDR1 SGHRS, CDR2 YFSETQ. Trimming took off 0 bases at V and 8 bases at J, with 8 bases between the two ends. The CDR3 totals 12 residues. The CDR3 protein is CASSLERLGYTF. The CDR3 DNA follows: TGCGCCAGCAGCTTGGAGCGCCTCGGCTACACCTTC.

This clone was seen once. A junction end diverges from the germline sequence, so it may reflect a read error. This chain links TRBV6-1 with TRBJ1-5; possible D gene TRBD1, 5 bases. Germline-derived CDR1 and CDR2 are MNHNS and SASEGT. The CDR3 has 13 amino acids. CDR3 DNA sequence: TGTGCCAGCAGCGAAGACAGAGTTCAGCCCCAGCATTTT. Translation gives CASSEDRVQPQHF.

V and J are TRBV7-2 and TRBJ2-3, with a weak D call TRBD1 (6 bases). This CDR3 has 15 amino acids. The V and J ends lost 2 bases and 4 bases respectively, with 13 bases between them. Germline V lookup: CDR1 SGHTA, CDR2 FQGNSA. The CDR3 nucleotides are TGTGCCAGCAGCTTAAGGTCAGGGGACGCAGATACGCAGTATTTT. This sequence encodes CASSLRSGDADTQYF.